These 29 T cell receptor beta chains originate from one sample sequenced in a study of CD8 T cells in ankylosing spondylitis. TCRdb independently ran MiXCR on the 5' RACE reads; one entry per CDR3 protein. The sample consists of 300,000 to 400,000 distinct CDR3 sequences, roughly 12% of them appearing once. Sample: blood, either unsorted or a sorted T cell fraction (not recorded which). All receptors come from a female donor with ankylosing spondylitis or in good health (not recorded which).

This clonotype showed up many times. The junction departs from the called germline gene at one end, perhaps through a read error. The rearrangement uses TRBV10-3 and TRBJ2-1, with D possibly matching TRBD1 (5 bases). The CDR3 is 16 residues long. Germline V gene sequence: CDR1 ENHRY, CDR2 SYGVKD. CDR3 nucleotide sequence: TGTGCCGTCAGTACAGGTGTCGTTTTGATTAGAAATGAGCAGTTCTTC. This codes for CAVSTGVVLIRNEQFF.

The sample holds many counts of this clonotype. V is TRBV5-6 and J is TRBJ1-3, with TRBD1 as a possible D gene (5 bases). The CDR3 totals 16 residues. V lost 0 bases, J lost 3 bases, and 13 bases lay in between. The germline V gene has CDR1 SGHDT and CDR2 YYEEEE. CDR3 amino acids: CASSLGAAGYGNTIYF. CDR3 DNA: TGTGCCAGCAGCTTGGGGGCAGCAGGGTATGGAAACACCATATATTTT.

The V gene is TRBV7-9, the J gene TRBJ2-1; D possibly uses TRBD1 or TRBD2 (5 bases each). Germline V gene sequence: CDR1 SEHNR, CDR2 FQNEAQ (reference sequence). Trimming shortened V by 5 bases and J by 9 bases, and 14 bases separated the two germline ends. This CDR3 is 13 amino acids long. The CDR3 here is CASSQYPGPEQFF. CDR3 DNA: TGTGCCAGCAGCCAGTACCCGGGACCTGAGCAGTTCTTC.

This clonotype came up many times. In DNA, the CDR3 is TGTGCCAGCAGCTCCCATTATAAGCAGTACTTC. Amino acids: CASSSHYKQYF. This sequence joins TRBV11-2 and TRBJ2-7; D remains unclear. Germline lookup yields CDR1 SGHAT and CDR2 FQNNGV. The CDR3 contains 11 residues. Trimming took 4 bases from V and 8 from J, leaving 9 bases between them.

There are many counts of this clonotype. The V gene is TRBV6-1, the J gene TRBJ1-1, with 7 bases aligning to TRBD1. Germline V gene data show CDR1 as MNHNS and CDR2 as SASEGT. V lost 5 bases, J lost 1 base, and 4 bases stayed unmatched. The CDR3 totals 14 residues. Written as DNA, the CDR3 is TGTGCCAGCAGTAGGGGGCGGGGGAACACTGAAGCTTTCTTT. It specifies CASSRGRGNTEAFF.

This clonotype was recorded many times. The J gene is TRBJ1-5, the V gene TRBV20-1; D uncertain. The V gene lost 3 bases and the J gene lost 0 bases, with 12 bases spanning the gap. CDR3 length equals 15 residues. The V gene's germline CDR1 is DFQATT and CDR2 SNEGSKA (reference sequence). For the CDR3, the DNA is TGCAGTGCTAGCTCGGGGAGTGATAGCAATCAGCCCCAGCATTTT. This translates into CSASSGSDSNQPQHF.

This clonotype was seen repeatedly, ten times or more. V is TRBV27 and J is TRBJ1-2; D ambiguous. V was clipped by 6 bases and J by 8 bases, with 16 bases between them. Germline-derived CDR1 and CDR2 are MNHEY and SMNVEV (reference sequence). The CDR3 spans 13 residues. The CDR3 region is CASSAQWRRGYTF. The CDR3 DNA reads as TGTGCCAGCAGCGCACAGTGGCGGAGGGGCTACACCTTC.

In this sample, this clonotype turned up many times. The chain employs TRBV20-1 and TRBJ2-3; maybe TRBD1 (6 bases). Germline CDR1 reads DFQATT; CDR2 reads SNEGSKA (reference sequence). This CDR3 is built from 10 residues. This chain's CDR3 is CSPGADTQYF. The CDR3 DNA sequence: TGCAGCCCAGGGGCAGATACGCAGTATTTT.

This clonotype was observed at least ten times. The chain joins TRBV29-1 to TRBJ1-1; TRBD1 agrees at 9 bases. With V trimmed by 7 bases and J by 1 base, 4 bases remained unmatched. The CDR3 is 13 residues long. The V gene's germline CDR1 is SQVTM and CDR2 ANQGSEA. For the CDR3, the DNA is TGCAGCGGTAGGACAGGGGCGAACACTGAAGCTTTCTTT. Its translation: CSGRTGANTEAFF.

This clonotype was picked up many times. The chain links TRBV5-1 to TRBJ2-3; no firm D call. There are 14 residues in the CDR3. V was shortened by 0 bases and J by 3 bases, with 8 bases between the two germline ends. CDR1 and CDR2 from the germline V gene are SGHRS and YFSETQ. CDR3 amino acids: CASSLVVSTDTQYF. Here the CDR3 DNA reads TGCGCCAGCAGCTTGGTTGTATCGACAGATACGCAGTATTTT.

This clonotype was counted many times. The rearrangement joins TRBV20-1 to TRBJ2-3; 9 nucleotides match TRBD1. This CDR3 is 16 amino acids long. The ends lost 0 bases at V and 3 bases at J; junction bases unmatched: 7. Germline CDR1 reads DFQATT; CDR2 reads SNEGSKA (reference sequence). The CDR3, as DNA: TGCAGTGCTAGAGATCTCCTGGGACAGGGTACAGATACGCAGTATTTT. This encodes CSARDLLGQGTDTQYF.

This clonotype was seen at least ten times. CDR3 bases: TGTGCCAGCAGCTTGGAACCGGGACAGGGCGATGAGCAGTTCTTC. Encoded protein: CASSLEPGQGDEQFF. The J gene is TRBJ2-1, the V gene TRBV5-5; 9 bases align to TRBD1. The CDR3 has 15 residues. Germline loops: CDR1 SGHKS, CDR2 YYEKEE (reference sequence). The J segment lost 8 bases and the V segment lost 0 bases, leaving 6 bases of the junction unmatched.

This clonotype was seen repeatedly, ten times or more. The chain uses TRBV5-1 and TRBJ2-7, with D tentatively TRBD2 (5 bases). The CDR3 runs 13 residues. Germline CDR1 and CDR2: SGHRS and YFSETQ. V was pared by 1 base and J by 2 bases, with 7 bases between. This CDR3 is CASSLNSAYEQYF. In DNA form, the CDR3 reads TGCGCCAGCAGCTTGAATAGCGCCTACGAGCAGTACTTC.

This chain uses TRBV11-2 with TRBJ2-1, with a weak D call TRBD2 (6 bases). This CDR3 is built from 16 residues. Germline V gene lookup returns CDR1 SGHAT and CDR2 FQNNGV. Trimming took 2 bases from V and 5 from J, leaving 16 bases between them. The CDR3, as DNA: TGTGCCAGCAGCTTACTAGTCGGGAGTGGCAACAATGAGCAGTTCTTC. Residues: CASSLLVGSGNNEQFF.

This chain connects TRBV4-3 to TRBJ2-1, with TRBD1 identical over 7 bases. The CDR3 is 15 residues long. Per germline, CDR1 LGHNA and CDR2 YSLEER. The ends lost 4 bases at V and 1 base at J; junction bases unmatched: 4. CDR3 nucleotides: TGCGCCAGCAGCCCAGGGACAGTATCCTACAATGAGCAGTTCTTC. This translates into CASSPGTVSYNEQFF.

This clonotype was observed at least ten times. The chain links TRBV15 to TRBJ2-2, with 7 bases lining up with TRBD1. J lost 7 bases, V lost 5 bases, and 10 bases had no gene match. The CDR3 length is 15 residues. Germline CDR1 and CDR2: LNHNV and YYDKDF (reference sequence). As DNA, the CDR3 is TGTGCCACCAGCGGTCAGGGGGTCCTTAGCGGGGAGCTGTTTTTT. It is translated as CATSGQGVLSGELFF.

V gene TRBV6-2 or TRBV6-3 combines with J gene TRBJ2-4; the match to TRBD2 covers 7 bases. Germline CDR1 is MNHEY and CDR2 is SVGEGT. Trimming took 4 bases from V and 4 from J; bases not matched to a gene: 7. This CDR3 comprises 15 residues. DNA for the CDR3: TGTGCCAGCAGTTTCTGGCGGGGGTGGAAAAACATTCAGTACTTC. This translates into CASSFWRGWKNIQYF.

As for this clonotype: This probably arose from a read error, given a far larger clone one base away. The chain joins TRBV20-1 to TRBJ2-7; D perhaps matches TRBD1 (5 bases). CDR1 and CDR2 from the germline V gene are DFQATT and SNEGSKA (reference sequence). The CDR3 consists of 12 residues. V was shortened by 2 bases and J by 5 bases, with 10 bases between the two germline ends. CDR3 loop: CSARQGAHEQYF. CDR3 sequence (DNA): TGCAGTGCTAGACAGGGCGCCCACGAGCAGTACTTC.

This clonotype occurred many times. The V call is TRBV12-3 or TRBV12-4, the J call TRBJ2-7; D remains unclear. This CDR3 spans 13 amino acids. V lost 8 bases and J lost 2, with 13 bases in between. The CDR3 sequence is CASCRTETYEQYF. CDR3 nucleotides: TGTGCCAGCTGTCGGACGGAGACCTACGAGCAGTACTTC.

The chain joins TRBV30 to TRBJ1-3; D unresolved. The V end was cut by 3 bases, the J end by 0 bases, with 12 bases between. The germline gives CDR1 GTSNPN, CDR2 SVGIG (reference sequence). The CDR3 runs 15 residues. The CDR3 bases are TGTGCCTGGAGCCCCCCGCGGATCTCTGGAAACACCATATATTTT. Its translation is CAWSPPRISGNTIYF.

This clonotype has a count of ten or more. The chain combines TRBV12-3 or TRBV12-4 with TRBJ1-2, with D unresolved. The ends were cut back, 2 bases at V and 6 bases at J, with 16 bases in the middle. This CDR3 comprises 15 residues. The DNA of the CDR3 is TGTGCCAGCAGTTTATTGCGGGCCTCTCGGGATGGCTACACCTTC. This sequence encodes CASSLLRASRDGYTF.

Ten or more counts support this clonotype. The gene calls are TRBV27 and TRBJ2-7; the match to TRBD1 covers 7 bases. V gave up 6 bases and J gave up 4 bases; unmatched junction bases: 9. Germline V gene lookup returns CDR1 MNHEY and CDR2 SMNVEV (reference sequence). The CDR3 length is 14 residues. CDR3 amino acids: CASRLQGYRYEQYF. CDR3 sequence (DNA): TGTGCCAGCAGACTACAGGGGTATAGGTACGAGCAGTACTTC.

This clonotype has a handful of counts. V usage is TRBV19 and J usage is TRBJ2-3; TRBD1 agrees at 10 bases. This CDR3 is built from 15 residues. Germline-derived CDR1 and CDR2 are LNHDA and SQIVND (reference sequence). Trimming cost V 9 bases and J 5 bases; bases outside gene matches: 11. The CDR3 DNA is TGTGCCAGCCGAAGAGGACAGGGGGTTTTAGATACGCAGTATTTT. This encodes CASRRGQGVLDTQYF.

This clonotype was counted between two and nine times. The V call is TRBV7-9, the J call TRBJ2-7, with D unresolved. The CDR3 contains 14 residues. The germline CDR1 and CDR2 sequences are SEHNR and FQNEAQ (reference sequence). The V gene lost 1 base and the J gene lost 7 bases, with 14 bases spanning the gap. Here the CDR3 DNA reads TGTGCCAGCAGCTTAGTACAGACCCTAAAGGAGCAGTACTTC. Translation: CASSLVQTLKEQYF. Complete variable domain (other parts from reference TRBV7-9 and TRBJ2-7): DTGVSQNPRHKITKRGQNVTFRCDPISEHNRLYWYRQTLGQGPEFLTYFQNEAQLEKSRLLSDRFSAERPKGSFSTLEIQRTEQGDSAMYLCASSLVQTLKEQYFGPGTRLTVT.

This clonotype came up many times. The rearrangement links TRBV5-1 to TRBJ2-3, with TRBD1 matching over 8 bases. Germline assignment: CDR1 SGHRS and CDR2 YFSETQ. Unmatched junction bases numbered 14, after V lost 2 bases and J lost 6 bases. CDR3 length: 17 residues. The CDR3 protein is CASSFLLSDRGHDTQYF. The CDR3 nucleotides read TGCGCCAGCAGCTTTCTACTTAGCGACAGGGGCCACGATACGCAGTATTTT.

Remarks on this clonotype: A much bigger clone sits one base away, suggesting this may be a read error. V usage is TRBV12-3 or TRBV12-4 and J usage is TRBJ1-2, with D unresolved. This CDR3 is 12 amino acids long. The DNA of the CDR3 is TGTGCCAGCAGTTGGGCGGAGTATGGCTACCCCTTC. This gives the protein CASSWAEYGYPF.

This clonotype was seen ten or more times. The genes are TRBV20-1 and TRBJ2-2; D is possibly TRBD1 (6 bases). V lost 0 bases and J lost 3, with 8 bases in between. Germline-derived CDR1 and CDR2 are DFQATT and SNEGSKA (reference sequence). CDR3 length: 14 residues. In nucleotides, the CDR3 is TGCAGTGCTAGAGAGACAGGAGACACCGGGGAGCTGTTTTTT. Its translation is CSARETGDTGELFF.

This clonotype has ten or more counts. The chain combines TRBV5-1 with TRBJ2-1; 7 bases map to TRBD1. The V segment lost 2 bases and the J segment 8 bases; nucleotides outside the gene matches: 10. Germline lookup yields CDR1 SGHRS and CDR2 YFSETQ. The CDR3 sequence is 15 residues long. CDR3 nucleotides: TGCGCCAGCAGCTTTGACAGGGTCGGAATTGATGAGCAGTTCTTC. Translated: CASSFDRVGIDEQFF.

The V gene is TRBV7-9, the J gene TRBJ1-4; 7 bases match TRBD1. CDR1 and CDR2 (germline): SEHNR, FQNEAQ (reference sequence). V gave up 3 bases and J gave up 10 bases; unmatched junction bases: 8. The CDR3 spans 14 residues. The CDR3 here is CASSLDRTGGKLFF. CDR3 in DNA: TGTGCCAGCAGCTTGGATAGGACAGGAGGAAAACTGTTTTTT.